A single T cell receptor (beta chain) is shown here with its context. The antigen is unknown. The sample is drawn from a study of blood T cells in healthy people across ages. Whole-study findings and limits: Conclusively comparing naive with antigen-experienced cells was impossible with unsorted PBMCs.

Every donor gave approximately 10 milliliters of peripheral blood. Every sample had a minimum of 7 million PBMCs isolated. A sample-barcoded 5' primer and a J-beta primer mix were used in a second PCR of roughly 7 to 11 cycles. Each cDNA molecule received a tag from a template-switch adaptor that had 12 random nucleotides. TCRdb reprocessed the 5' RACE reads via MiXCR and lists one record per CDR3 protein. The data contain about 670,000 distinct CDR3 sequences, more than 45% of them singletons. Germline V gene data show CDR1 as SGHAT and CDR2 as FQNNGV. The CDR3 covers 17 residues. V dropped 0 bases and J dropped 2 bases, with 16 bases sitting between them.

The source is a woman aged 80 or over in good health. V is TRBV11-2 and J is TRBJ2-5; D is tentatively TRBD1 or TRBD2 (5 bases each). The sample taken for sequencing was blood. CDR3 sequence reads: CASSLEFNGWGQETQYF. CDR3 in DNA: TGTGCCAGCAGCTTAGAGTTTAACGGTTGGGGGCAAGAGACCCAGTACTTC.